Sequencing of this T cell receptor (beta chain) was carried out in a study of brain T cells in children with intractable seizures (TCRdb year 2021). For context, the study as a whole: As a first screen for immune gene transcripts, resected brain tissue from about 53 pediatric epilepsy surgery cases was run on a NanoString immunology panel. Of the approximately 12 selected surgery cases, pre-surgery blood was also sequenced for eight, so four had brain tissue only. Broad study findings and their caveats: Viral specificity was inferred only from CDR3 sequence similarity, and patients' HCMV serostatus was unknown. Because sequencing depth was different between pre-surgery and post-surgery blood, clones absent from the pre-surgery sample may reflect undersampling.

Comment on this clone: The clone's antigen remains unknown. Per-base quality was not reported, and no clone a single base away is much larger than it.

The immunoSEQ assay was used to generate TCR beta chain sequences from genomic DNA. Per the source publication's procedure: CDR3 sequences not starting with the conserved framework cysteine at position 104 were manually removed. Clonality was calculated as one minus the normalized Shannon's Diversity Index, with values ranging from 0 (maximal diversity) to 1 (oligoclonal). Differences in the frequency of the same CDR3 between samples, such as brain versus blood, were assessed with chi-squared comparison-of-proportions tests. Public clonotypes were identified through searches of immuneACCESS, and similarity to known antiviral clonotypes was evaluated with the VDJdb browser. Sourced from immuneACCESS, this table was stored by TCRdb with only in-frame sequences that have V and J called. A share of the clones is absent; for the studies checked, an unresolved V gene accounts for under half, and the remainder has no known explanation. That table is the source of V, J and clone size, and D and trimming were worked out from the DNA. The sample profile shows about 80,000 clones; around 91% of them were found once. Clones ranked in the top ten supply around 22% of the sample.

Inclusive of the bounding cysteine and phenylalanine, the CDR3 is 16 residues long. Just the 48-base CDR3 DNA is kept, in frame starting at base 1. According to the germline V gene, CDR1 reads LGHNA and CDR2 reads YNFKEQ. The germline V end is reduced by 1 base and the J end by 8 bases; junction bases left unmatched: 6. What the time point label conveys for this sample: resected brain tissue, or blood drawn just prior to surgery. The surgery cases with the highest brain T cell transcript signatures were chosen for TCR beta chain sequencing of brain tissue, and also of blood when blood was available. Before surgery, the patients had been given at least one anti-epileptic drug. The TCR-sequenced patients were children whose drug-resistant epilepsy was caused by tuberous sclerosis complex, focal cortical dysplasia, Rasmussen encephalitis or hemimegalencephaly. The blood samples were collected right before the epilepsy surgery. Bulk genomic DNA was extracted from unsorted brain tissue and whole blood with the Monarch genomic DNA purification kit.

The chain is encoded by TRBV4-2 joined to TRBJ2-1; 12 central bases correspond to TRBD2. The source material was peripheral blood, sampled at surgery. The TCR comes from a girl aged 2-10 years with Rasmussen encephalitis and intractable seizures. The bases read TGTGCCAGCAGCCAAGGGTCTAGCGGGAGGGTCGATGAGCAGTTCTTC. Translated, it reads CASSQGSSGRVDEQFF.